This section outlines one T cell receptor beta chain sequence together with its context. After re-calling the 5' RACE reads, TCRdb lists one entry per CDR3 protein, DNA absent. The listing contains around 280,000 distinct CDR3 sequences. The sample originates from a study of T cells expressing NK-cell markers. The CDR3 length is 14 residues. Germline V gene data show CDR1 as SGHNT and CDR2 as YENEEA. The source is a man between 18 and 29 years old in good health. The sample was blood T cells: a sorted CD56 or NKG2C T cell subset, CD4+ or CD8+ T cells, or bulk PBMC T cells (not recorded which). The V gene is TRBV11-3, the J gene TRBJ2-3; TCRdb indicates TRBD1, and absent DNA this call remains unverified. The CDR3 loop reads CASSHRGRPDTQYF.